Each of the 15 T cell receptor beta chains below was sequenced from the same sample in a study of blood T cell repertoires in COVID-19. Generated by immunoSEQ multiplex PCR, the TCRdb table keeps only in-frame clones and is missing some. This table has about 220,000 clones, 86% appearing once. Sequencing used PBMCs or T cells enriched from blood (not recorded which). Every receptor here comes from a woman in her 40s with acute COVID-19.

This clone was counted a few times. This chain links TRBV5-1 with TRBJ2-7; 10 nucleotides line up with TRBD1. This CDR3 spans 15 amino acids. Losses at the gene ends were 0 bases for V and 4 bases for J; bases not matched to a gene: 4. Looked up from germline, CDR1 is SGHRS and CDR2 is YFSETQ. The CDR3 bases are TGCGCCAGCAGCTTGGGAGGGACAGGGGTATACGAGCAGTACGTC. Protein: CASSLGGTGVYEQYV.

The DNA of the CDR3 is TGTGCCAGCAGTATTAGACAGGTCAATGAGCAGTTCTTC. This sequence encodes CASSIRQVNEQFF. This chain links TRBV2 with TRBJ2-1; a weak D match, TRBD1 (6 bases). The germline V and J ends were trimmed by 5 bases and 6 bases, with 11 bases remaining between them. Germline V lookup: CDR1 SNHLY, CDR2 FYNNEI. CDR3 length: 13 residues.

The chain uses TRBV27 and TRBJ2-1; no definite D call. The V end lost 10 bases, the J end lost 3 bases, and 13 bases lay between the germline ends. The CDR3 loop spans 13 amino acids. Germline values: CDR1 MNHEY, CDR2 SMNVEV (reference sequence). CDR3 DNA sequence: TGTGCCACTATGGGCACCTACTACAATGAGCAGTTCTTC. Protein product: CATMGTYYNEQFF.

This clone was observed a few times. The chain combines TRBV27 with TRBJ2-1; D may be TRBD2 (6 bases). CDR3 length: 13 amino acids. Germline loops: CDR1 MNHEY, CDR2 SMNVEV (reference sequence). V was shortened by 0 bases and J by 10 bases, with 10 bases between the two germline ends. CDR3 residues: CASSLSLGREQFF. The CDR3 DNA reads TGTGCCAGCAGTTTATCGTTAGGGAGGGAGCAGTTCTTC.

This clone was recorded only once. The chain joins TRBV19 to TRBJ1-2, with a possible D match to TRBD1 (5 bases). Trimming removed 6 bases at V and 4 bases at J, with 12 bases between. CDR1 is LNHDA, CDR2 SQIVND, per germline (reference sequence). The CDR3 has 13 amino acids. The CDR3 sequence is CASRLQDSYGYTF. The CDR3 nucleotides are TGTGCCAGTAGACTACAGGATTCCTATGGCTACACCTTC.

The gene calls are TRBV6-6 and TRBJ2-2, with D maybe TRBD1 (5 bases). This CDR3 has 11 amino acids. CDR1 is MNHNY and CDR2 is SVGAGI in the germline V gene (reference sequence). Deletions cut 10 bases from V and 7 bases from J, with 10 bases between. CDR3 nucleotide sequence: TGTGCCACAGGGTCTTTCGGGGAGCTGTTTTTT. As protein: CATGSFGELFF.

DNA for the CDR3: TGTGCCAGCAGCTCCCTGGACACCTATAATGAAAAACTGTTTTTT. Amino acids: CASSSLDTYNEKLFF. The chain carries TRBV7-8 and TRBJ1-4; maybe TRBD1 (5 bases). This CDR3 spans 15 amino acids. CDR1 is SGHVS and CDR2 is FQNEAQ in the germline V gene. V was cut by 4 bases and J by 4 bases, with 13 bases left in between.

The chain recombines TRBV6-4 with TRBJ1-1; 7 nucleotides match TRBD1. CDR1 and CDR2 from the germline V gene are MRHNA and SNTAGT. This CDR3 is 14 amino acids long. Trimming removed 7 bases from V and 1 base from J; junction bases left unmatched: 6. CDR3 bases: TGTGCCAGCAAGGGGACAGCTTGGAACACTGAAGCTTTCTTT. Residues: CASKGTAWNTEAFF.

V usage is TRBV11-2 and J usage is TRBJ2-2, with D maybe TRBD1 (6 bases). The CDR3 is made up of 15 amino acids. The ends were cut back, 4 bases at V and 6 bases at J, with 15 bases in the middle. CDR1 is SGHAT, CDR2 FQNNGV, per germline. The CDR3 loop reads CASSSYRARSGELFF. In DNA, the CDR3 is TGTGCCAGCAGCTCATACAGGGCTCGATCCGGGGAGCTGTTTTTT.

The chain couples TRBV24-1 to TRBJ2-5, with D possibly matching TRBD2 (5 bases). Germline V lookup: CDR1 KGHDR, CDR2 SFDVKD. CDR3 length: 12 amino acids. Trimming left V 7 bases short and J 4 bases short, with 9 bases between. The CDR3 loop reads CATRLGSETQYF. The DNA for the CDR3 is TGTGCCACCAGACTAGGCTCAGAGACCCAGTACTTC.

The rearrangement joins TRBV12-5 to TRBJ2-3; no reliable D call. The V and J ends lost 1 base and 6 bases respectively, with 11 bases between them. This CDR3 has 14 residues. Germline-derived CDR1 and CDR2 are LGHNT and FRNRAP. The CDR3 coding sequence is TGTGCTAGTGGTTTGGCCGTCGCCGGGGATACGCAGTATTTT. Its protein product is CASGLAVAGDTQYF.

This sequence joins TRBV7-2 and TRBJ1-2; D may be TRBD1 (5 bases). Germline V lookup: CDR1 SGHTA, CDR2 FQGNSA. The CDR3 has 13 residues. Trimming removed 5 bases from V and 8 bases from J, with 15 bases in between. CDR3 region: CASSHSRSGGYTF. The CDR3 nucleotides read TGTGCCAGCAGCCATAGTAGGTCAGGGGGCTACACCTTC.

This clone was counted a single time. The rearrangement uses TRBV25-1 and TRBJ1-2, with 7 bases that match TRBD1. The CDR3 has 13 residues. Germline values: CDR1 MGHDK, CDR2 SYGVNS. The ends lost 4 bases at V and 4 bases at J; junction bases unmatched: 3. The CDR3 region has the DNA TGTGCCAGCAGTGTAGGGACAGCCTATGGCTACACCTTC. As protein: CASSVGTAYGYTF.

This clone occurred once. This chain links TRBV7-3 with TRBJ1-1; D is possibly TRBD1 (6 bases). Germline lookup yields CDR1 SGHTA and CDR2 FQGTGA. The length of the CDR3 is 14 residues. V shed 5 bases and J shed 4 bases, with 14 bases lying between them. The CDR3: CASSGGGEGTEAFF. The CDR3 DNA is TGTGCCAGCAGCGGTGGGGGCGAAGGCACTGAAGCTTTCTTT.

The CDR3 here is CASSLGSGGAVEQFF. The CDR3, as DNA: TGTGCCAGCAGCTTGGGTAGCGGGGGGGCGGTTGAGCAGTTCTTC. V and J are TRBV7-2 and TRBJ2-1, with TRBD2 identical over 11 bases. The V gene's germline CDR1 is SGHTA and CDR2 FQGNSA. J gave up 9 bases and V 3 bases, and 7 bases lay outside the gene matches. CDR3 length: 15 amino acids.